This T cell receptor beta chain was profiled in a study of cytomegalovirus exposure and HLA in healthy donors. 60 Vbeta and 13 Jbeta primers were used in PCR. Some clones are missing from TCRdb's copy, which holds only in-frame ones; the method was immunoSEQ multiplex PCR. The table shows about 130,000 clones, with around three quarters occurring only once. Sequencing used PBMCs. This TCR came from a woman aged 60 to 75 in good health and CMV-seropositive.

The CDR3 is CASSASGTDYEQYF. In nucleotides, the CDR3 is TGTGCCAGCAGCGCCTCCGGGACGGACTACGAGCAGTACTTC. V is TRBV9 and J is TRBJ2-5, with D tentatively TRBD1 or TRBD2 (5 bases each). The J call is in doubt because the DNA end fits TRBJ2-7 better. The germline gives CDR1 SGDLS, CDR2 YYNGEE. This CDR3 contains 14 residues.